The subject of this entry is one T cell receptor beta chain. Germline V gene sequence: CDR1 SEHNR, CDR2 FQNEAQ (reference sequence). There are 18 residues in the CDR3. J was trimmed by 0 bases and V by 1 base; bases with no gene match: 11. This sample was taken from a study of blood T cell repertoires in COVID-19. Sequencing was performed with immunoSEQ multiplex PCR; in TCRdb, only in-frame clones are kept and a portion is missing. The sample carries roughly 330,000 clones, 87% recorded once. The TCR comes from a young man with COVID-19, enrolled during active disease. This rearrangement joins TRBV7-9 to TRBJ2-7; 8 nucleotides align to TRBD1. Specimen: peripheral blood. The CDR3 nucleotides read TGTGCCAGCAGCTTAGACGGTTGGCGACAGGGGTCCTCCTACGAGCAGTACTTC. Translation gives CASSLDGWRQGSSYEQYF.